Many counts were recorded for the clone carrying this T cell receptor (beta chain). Its antigen is still unknown. CDR3 length: 14 residues. The germline V gene has CDR1 DFQATT and CDR2 SNEGSKA (reference sequence). Between the trimmed V and J ends, which lost 1 base and 5 bases, there was a span of 12 bases. The source of the sample is a study of T-cell reconstitution after alpha-beta-depleted transplantation in children. Study outcomes and limitations: Surviving recipient cells, namely T cells and thymic progenitors, were the source of high day-60 TCRbeta diversity in some patients. Once a year had passed after transplant, T-cell counts and diversity came mostly from newly produced T cells. Expanded clones from the graft, numbering several hundred, reportedly supplied alpha-beta T cells about two months after transplant.

Unique molecular identifiers were incorporated during preparation of the TCRbeta library. TCRdb redid the calling of the PCR reads with MiXCR, one entry per CDR3 protein. Seen here are over 450,000 distinct CDR3 sequences, more than 9% observed once, and the top ten hold around 2%. The origin of this receptor is a child under 10 years old with inherited bone marrow failure, due to receive a stem cell transplant. The V and J genes are TRBV20-1 and TRBJ2-1; perhaps TRBD1 as D (5 bases). The sequencing here drew on PBMCs, taken before TCRalphabeta/CD19-depleted stem cell transplant. CDR3 sequence: CSARVTGINNEQFF. For the CDR3, the DNA is TGCAGTGCTAGAGTAACAGGAATAAACAATGAGCAGTTCTTC.